The rows below give T cell receptor beta chains drawn from one sample of a study of blood T cells in healthy people across ages. TCRdb itself ran the 5' RACE reads through MiXCR, one entry per CDR3 protein. The sample records fewer than 900,000 distinct CDR3 sequences, roughly 50% being singletons. Sequenced sample: blood. All receptors derive from a woman aged 60-75 years in good health. CDR3s include the opening cysteine and the closing phenylalanine or tryptophan. D genes are given only for firm matches. A row's size may be missing; if present it is once, few, many or a size class.

>TRBV18|.|many|TRBJ2-5
TGTGCCAGCTCACCCTTGGGCGCAGGTCAAGAGACCCAGTACTTC
CASSPLGAGQETQYF
>TRBV20-1|.|.|TRBJ2-4
TGCAGTGCCCCGAGGCAGCAAAATAAAGAGCAGTACTTC
CSAPRQQNKEQYF
>TRBV10-3|.|.|TRBJ2-1
TGTGCCATCAGTATGGACAGCTCCTACAATGAGCAGTTCTTC
CAISMDSSYNEQFF
>TRBV5-1|.|.|TRBJ2-7
TGCGCCAGCAGCTTGGATCCAGGGTTTGGCGAGCAGTACTTC
CASSLDPGFGEQYF
>TRBV21-1|.|few|TRBJ2-5
TGTGCCAGCAGCAAACCCCCTAGGGTCGGGTACCAAGAGACCCAGTACTTC
CASSKPPRVGYQETQYF
>TRBV3-1|.|few|TRBJ2-5
TGTGCCAGCAGCCCATCGGAGAACACAGGGTTGGGAGAGACCCAGTACTTC
CASSPSENTGLGETQYF
>TRBV6-5|.|.|TRBJ2-3
TGTGCCAGCGCGGAAACTAGCTCGAACACAGATACGCAGTATTTT
CASAETSSNTDTQYF
>TRBV29-1|.|.|TRBJ2-1
TGCAGCGTCCGTAGTTGGTCCTACAATGAGCAGTTCTTC
CSVRSWSYNEQFF
>TRBV6-1|.|few|TRBJ2-5
TGTGCCAGCAGTGAAACGGTTAACCAAGAGACCCAGTACTTC
CASSETVNQETQYF
>TRBV30|TRBD1|.|TRBJ1-1
TGTGCCTGGAGACGGACAGGGCGTACTGAAGCTTTCTTT
CAWRRTGRTEAFF
>TRBV7-9|.|.|TRBJ2-1
TGTGCCAGCAGCTTGGGGGACCCCGCCAATGAGCAGTTCTTC
CASSLGDPANEQFF
>TRBV3-1|.|.|TRBJ1-1
TGTGCCAGCAGCCAAGCCGGGGCGCGCCCTAACACTGAAGCTTTCTTT
CASSQAGARPNTEAFF
>TRBV6-2/TRBV6-3|.|.|TRBJ1-5
TGTGCCAGCAGTGTGAGGAGTAGCAATCAGCCCCAGCATTTT
CASSVRSSNQPQHF
>TRBV5-1|TRBD1|.|TRBJ1-1
TGCGCCAGCAGCTCGACCCCGACAGGGATGAACACTGAAGCTTTCTTT
CASSSTPTGMNTEAFF
>TRBV6-5|.|.|TRBJ1-2
TGTGCCAGCAGTTACGCCCTGGGACATACTAACTATGGCTACACCTTC
CASSYALGHTNYGYTF
>TRBV11-2|.|few|TRBJ2-3
TGTGCCAGCAGCTTAGTAGTGTACACAGATACGCAGTATTTT
CASSLVVYTDTQYF
>TRBV10-3|.|.|TRBJ2-5
TGTGCCATCAGTGTAAGCAGAGAGACCCAGTACTTC
CAISVSRETQYF
>TRBV12-3/TRBV12-4|.|.|TRBJ2-7
TGTGCCAGCAGTTTACGTGGACATAGCAACTACGAGCAGTACTTC
CASSLRGHSNYEQYF
>TRBV12-3/TRBV12-4|.|.|TRBJ2-1
TGTGCCAGCACCCCCGGGGGAGGTGAGCAGTTCTTC
CASTPGGGEQFF
>TRBV20-1|.|.|TRBJ1-1
TGCAGTGCTAAACGAGAGCGGGGTCTGAACACTGAAGCTTTCTTT
CSAKRERGLNTEAFF
>TRBV6-2/TRBV6-3|TRBD2|few|TRBJ2-5
TGTGCCAGCAGAGATGGGACTACGACAGAGACCCAGTACTTC
CASRDGTTTETQYF
>TRBV5-1|TRBD2|.|TRBJ2-3
TGCGCCAGCAGCCAGGGACTAGGGACTACAGATACGCAGTATTTT
CASSQGLGTTDTQYF
>TRBV20-1|TRBD2|.|TRBJ2-5
TGCAGTGCTAGAGAGTTGGCTAGCGGGAGACTGGAGCAGTACTTC
CSARELASGRLEQYF
>TRBV29-1|TRBD1|.|TRBJ2-7
TGCAGCGTTCGCTTCCTAGGGGGACAGGGGGCGCGAATTGATTACGAGCAGTACTTC
CSVRFLGGQGARIDYEQYF
>TRBV5-1|.|.|TRBJ2-3
TGCGCCAGCAGCTTAAGGATGGGGCAAGCAGATACGCAGTATTTT
CASSLRMGQADTQYF
>TRBV7-2|.|.|TRBJ1-5
TGTGCCAGCAGCTTAGCAGGCGAACAGCCTTATAGCAATCAGCCCCAGCATTTT
CASSLAGEQPYSNQPQHF
>TRBV12-3/TRBV12-4|TRBD2|few|TRBJ2-7
TGTGCCAGCAGTTTAGGGACTAGCGGTCCCTACGAGCAGTACTTC
CASSLGTSGPYEQYF
>TRBV13|TRBD2|few|TRBJ2-1
TGTGCCAGCAGCCTGGGGACTAGCGCTGAGCAGTTCTTC
CASSLGTSAEQFF
>TRBV24-1|TRBD1|few|TRBJ2-5
TGTGCCACCAGTCGCCCAGGGGGCCAAGACTACAATGAGCAGTACTTC
CATSRPGGQDYNEQYF
>TRBV3-1|.|.|TRBJ1-4
TGTGCCAGCAGCCAAGAAGGGGAAGGTGAAAAACTGTTTTTT
CASSQEGEGEKLFF
>TRBV29-1|.|once|TRBJ1-2
TGCAGCGTTGGGTTAGGCAGCAACTGTGGCTACACCTTC
CSVGLGSNCGYTF
>TRBV18|.|.|TRBJ1-2
TGTGCCAGCTCCCCAAAGGACATCTACTATGGCTACACCTTC
CASSPKDIYYGYTF
>TRBV27|TRBD2|.|TRBJ2-7
TGTGCCAGCAGTTTAAGCGGGAGGTTCTCCTACGAGCAGTACTTC
CASSLSGRFSYEQYF
>TRBV11-3|TRBD2|.|TRBJ2-3
TGTGCCAGCAGCTCGGGACTAGCGGGAGGTTTAGGAGATACGCAGTATTTT
CASSSGLAGGLGDTQYF
>TRBV7-3|.|many|TRBJ2-3
TGTGCCAGCAGCCCCAGGGGGGCGGGGATCAGTGCAGATACGCAGTATTTT
CASSPRGAGISADTQYF
>TRBV5-5|.|few|TRBJ1-2
TGTGCCAGCAGCTTTGGGGAGTATGGCTACACCTTC
CASSFGEYGYTF
>TRBV9|.|.|TRBJ2-2
TGTGCCAGCAGGAATTCAGGGACTTGGACCGGGGAGCTGTTTTTT
CASRNSGTWTGELFF
>TRBV7-6|.|few|TRBJ2-1
TGTGCCAGCAGCTTAGGGCCTCAGGACTACAATGAGCAGTTCTTC
CASSLGPQDYNEQFF
>TRBV7-9|.|.|TRBJ2-1
TGTGCCAGCAGCTTAGCAGGGTTTCAGTCTCTGTTCTTC
CASSLAGFQSLFF
>TRBV7-9|TRBD2|.|TRBJ2-3
TGTGCCAGCAGCTTACTGAGCGGGGGGGCGAACACAGATACGCAGTATTTT
CASSLLSGGANTDTQYF